Shown below are 20 T cell receptor beta chains from a single sample sequenced in a study of blood T cells in healthy people across ages. PCR was performed a second time for roughly 7 to 12 cycles using a sample-barcoded 5' primer and a J-beta primer mix. TCRdb re-analysed the 5' RACE reads in MiXCR, keeping a single row per CDR3 protein. The table has more than 650,000 distinct CDR3 sequences, around a fifth seen once. Sample: blood. The receptors stem from a man in his 70s in good health.

This clonotype was detected ten times or more. This chain uses TRBV5-1 with TRBJ2-1; D is undetermined. CDR3 size: 16 residues. Germline V gene data show CDR1 as SGHRS and CDR2 as YFSETQ. Trimming pared 0 bases from V and 0 bases from J, leaving 10 bases between. The CDR3 nucleotides are TGCGCCAGCAGCTTGGCGTCGGACGCCTCCTACAATGAGCAGTTCTTC. Protein sequence: CASSLASDASYNEQFF.

This clonotype has a handful of counts. The chain links TRBV29-1 to TRBJ2-4; TRBD2 might be the D (6 bases). CDR1 is SQVTM, CDR2 ANQGSEA, per germline. V was pared by 4 bases and J by 9 bases, with 13 bases between. The CDR3 is 12 amino acids. In DNA form, the CDR3 reads TGCAGCGTTGGGAGGGGTTCGTCCATTCAGTACTTC. Translated, it gives CSVGRGSSIQYF.

This clonotype was seen at least ten times. The V call is TRBV28, the J call TRBJ2-5; tentatively, D is TRBD1 (5 bases). V dropped 2 bases and J dropped 2 bases, with 12 bases sitting between them. There are 15 residues in the CDR3. CDR1 is MDHEN, CDR2 SYDVKM, per germline. The CDR3 is CASSLGAGNQETQYF. The CDR3 coding sequence is TGTGCCAGCAGTTTAGGGGCAGGGAATCAAGAGACCCAGTACTTC.

V usage is TRBV6-5 and J usage is TRBJ2-5, with D tentatively TRBD1 (5 bases). This CDR3 spans 12 amino acids. CDR1 is MNHEY and CDR2 is SVGAGI in the germline V gene. Trimming stripped 7 bases from V and 1 base from J, with 7 bases between. The CDR3 coding sequence is TGTGCCAGCAAAGGGGCCCAAGAGACCCAGTACTTC. This encodes CASKGAQETQYF.

The chain joins TRBV5-5 to TRBJ1-2; 12 bases line up with TRBD1. CDR3 length equals 15 residues. Germline V CDR1 and CDR2: SGHKS, YYEKEE (reference sequence). Germline trimming cut 5 bases from V and 3 bases from J; bases unmatched to any gene: 5. The CDR3 DNA reads as TGTGCCAGCAGTCCGGGACAGGGGGCGGACTATGGCTACACCTTC. Amino acids: CASSPGQGADYGYTF.

The rearrangement links TRBV20-1 to TRBJ1-2; D is uncertain. CDR3 length: 13 amino acids. V lost 1 base and J lost 1, with 7 bases in between. Germline values: CDR1 DFQATT, CDR2 SNEGSKA (reference sequence). CDR3 in DNA: TGCAGTGCTAGAGTTGCATATAACTATGGCTACACCTTC. It yields the protein CSARVAYNYGYTF.

As regards this clonotype: One junction end does not reproduce the germline sequence, and a read error may be involved. The CDR3 sequence: CASSLAAAGVRSSSYNGQFF. Written as DNA, the CDR3 is TGCGCCAGCAGCTTGGCGGCGGCGGGAGTTCGTTCCAGCTCCTACAATGGGCAGTTCTTC. V and J are TRBV5-1 and TRBJ2-1; 7 positions match TRBD2. Germline assignment: CDR1 SGHRS and CDR2 YFSETQ. The CDR3 contains 20 residues.

This clonotype was picked up many times. The CDR3 bases are TGTGCCAGTAGTATAAAGGGACTGGGAAGAGGCGAGCAGTACTTC. This codes for CASSIKGLGRGEQYF. V is TRBV19 and J is TRBJ2-7; the D gene is possibly TRBD2 (6 bases). Germline loops: CDR1 LNHDA, CDR2 SQIVND (reference sequence). Trimming took 2 bases from V and 6 from J, leaving 17 bases between them. The CDR3 spans 15 residues.

This clonotype was observed a few times. The chain is built from TRBV30 and TRBJ1-4, with no clear D. V shed 2 bases and J shed 4 bases, with 11 bases lying between them. The CDR3 extends over 14 amino acids. The germline gives CDR1 GTSNPN, CDR2 SVGIG (reference sequence). The CDR3 DNA is TGTGCCTGGAGTAGTGGCCGGATTAATGAAAAACTGTTTTTT. It encodes CAWSSGRINEKLFF.

The chain uses TRBV20-1 and TRBJ2-5; 7 bases agree with TRBD1. With 5 bases clipped from V and 5 bases from J, the junction kept 5 bases outside the gene matches. This CDR3 spans 12 amino acids. CDR1 and CDR2 (germline): DFQATT, SNEGSKA (reference sequence). CDR3 DNA sequence: TGCAGTGCTTCCAGACAGGGCGAGACCCAGTACTTC. It is translated as CSASRQGETQYF.

This clonotype has a count of ten or more. The junction departs from germline at one end; a sequencing error may be responsible. The gene calls are TRBV5-1 and TRBJ1-1; 9 bases are a match to TRBD1. Germline V CDR1 and CDR2: SGHRS, YFSETQ. There are 15 residues in the CDR3. The CDR3 bases are TGTGCCAGCAGCCTCGGACAGGGGCTGAACACTGAAGCTTTCTTT. Residues: CASSLGQGLNTEAFF.

The chain carries TRBV6-4 and TRBJ2-1, with 7 bases matching TRBD1. The V gene's germline CDR1 is MRHNA and CDR2 SNTAGT. The trim removed 4 bases at V and 2 bases at J, leaving 5 bases unmatched. The CDR3 is made up of 15 amino acids. CDR3 region: CASSASGTAYNEQFF. As DNA, the CDR3 is TGTGCCAGCAGTGCGTCCGGGACAGCCTACAATGAGCAGTTCTTC.

There are a few counts of this clonotype. The chain carries TRBV10-3 and TRBJ1-4, with 10 positions matching TRBD1. Losses at the gene ends were 6 bases for V and 6 bases for J; bases not matched to a gene: 7. Germline CDR1 is ENHRY and CDR2 is SYGVKD. This CDR3 is 15 amino acids long. CDR3 DNA: TGTGCCATCAGCGCCCGAGGACAGGGGGATGAAAAACTGTTTTTT. Translating gives CAISARGQGDEKLFF.

The rearrangement links TRBV2 to TRBJ2-2; no reliable D call. The CDR3 consists of 16 residues. Germline V gene data show CDR1 as SNHLY and CDR2 as FYNNEI. V lost 8 bases to trimming and J lost 0 bases, with 16 bases between them. This CDR3 is CASVPLSVANTGELFF. For the CDR3, the DNA is TGTGCCAGCGTACCCCTGTCAGTCGCGAACACCGGGGAGCTGTTTTTT.

The V and J genes are TRBV28 and TRBJ2-5; D possibly corresponds to TRBD2 (5 bases). The CDR3 sequence is 14 residues long. Per the germline V gene, CDR1 is MDHEN and CDR2 is SYDVKM. V dropped 2 bases and J dropped 2 bases, with 9 bases sitting between them. CDR3 in amino acids: CASSLLPGQETQYF. Here the CDR3 DNA reads TGTGCCAGCAGTTTACTACCGGGACAAGAGACCCAGTACTTC.

The rearrangement uses TRBV12-3 or TRBV12-4 and TRBJ1-2; D remains ambiguous. The V end was cut by 2 bases, the J end by 8 bases, with 9 bases between. The CDR3 is made up of 12 amino acids. CDR3 sequence reads: CASSLNGQGYTF. The CDR3 coding sequence is TGTGCCAGCAGTTTAAACGGGCAGGGCTACACCTTC.

The J gene is TRBJ2-7, the V gene TRBV7-6, with 9 bases that match TRBD1. Germline values: CDR1 SGHVS, CDR2 FNYEAQ. The CDR3 extends over 17 amino acids. J was trimmed by 2 bases and V by 2 bases; bases with no gene match: 10. CDR3 in DNA: TGTGCCAGCAGCTTAAGTGTGACCCGGGACAGGGCCTACGAGCAGTACTTC. This codes for CASSLSVTRDRAYEQYF.

This clonotype was detected only a few times. The CDR3 loop is CATSDWRSGANVLTF. The CDR3 nucleotides read TGTGCCACCAGTGACTGGAGGTCTGGGGCCAACGTCCTGACTTTC. This chain connects TRBV24-1 to TRBJ2-6, with a weak D call TRBD2 (5 bases). Trimming pared 4 bases from V and 1 base from J, leaving 7 bases between. The germline gives CDR1 KGHDR, CDR2 SFDVKD. The CDR3 is 15 amino acids.

This clonotype was seen a few times. This rearrangement joins TRBV6-1 to TRBJ1-5; D may be TRBD1 (6 bases). The CDR3 contains 17 residues. Trimming shortened V by 10 bases and J by 0 bases, and 22 bases separated the two germline ends. Germline CDR1 reads MNHNS; CDR2 reads SASEGT. The CDR3 region has the DNA TGTGCCACCAAGGACAGCCCCGCGCTATGTAGCAATCAGCCCCAGCATTTT. Amino acid sequence: CATKDSPALCSNQPQHF.

V and J are TRBV7-9 and TRBJ1-5; no clear D gene. CDR1 is SEHNR and CDR2 is FQNEAQ in the germline V gene (reference sequence). The V end was cut by 2 bases, the J end by 6 bases, with 8 bases between. This CDR3 contains 13 residues. The CDR3 reads CASSLFGVQPQHF. The CDR3 DNA is TGTGCCAGCAGCTTATTCGGGGTTCAGCCCCAGCATTTT.